Presented here are 26 T cell receptor beta chains from one specimen sequenced in a study of cytomegalovirus exposure and HLA in healthy donors. Use of 60 Vbeta and 13 Jbeta primers characterized the PCR. The protocol was immunoSEQ multiplex PCR, while the TCRdb copy is restricted to in-frame clones and leaves out a portion. The sample lists over 65,000 clones, about 71% occurring once. The sequenced material came from PBMCs. The receptor source for this set is a woman in her thirties or forties in good health and CMV-seronegative.

This rearrangement joins TRBV27 to TRBJ2-5; 11 bases are a match to TRBD2. Germline V gives CDR1 MNHEY, CDR2 SMNVEV (reference sequence). With 5 bases clipped from V and 5 bases from J, the junction kept 7 bases outside the gene matches. The CDR3 loop spans 15 amino acids. Here the CDR3 reads CASSKRLAGTETQYF. The DNA of the CDR3 is TGTGCCAGCAGTAAGCGACTAGCGGGGACGGAGACCCAGTACTTC.

CDR3: CASSLENSYHEQYF. CDR3 nucleotide sequence: TGTGCCAGCAGCTTAGAGAATAGCTACCACGAGCAGTACTTC. The chain joins TRBV11-2 to TRBJ2-7, with D unclear. Trimming pared 0 bases from V and 5 bases from J, leaving 11 bases between. There are 14 residues in the CDR3. In germline, CDR1 is SGHAT, CDR2 FQNNGV.

This chain joins TRBV29-1 and TRBJ1-1; the D gene is possibly TRBD1 (5 bases). The CDR3 consists of 13 residues. Germline CDR1 reads SQVTM; CDR2 reads ANQGSEA. The V and J ends lost 2 bases and 1 base respectively, with 8 bases between them. CDR3 sequence (DNA): TGCAGCGTTGAACAGGGTCGGAACACTGAAGCTTTCTTT. It is translated as CSVEQGRNTEAFF.

The count of this clone is one. The chain couples TRBV5-1 to TRBJ2-3; 7 bases line up with TRBD2. V lost 6 bases to trimming and J lost 2 bases; unmatched junction nucleotides: 6. The length of the CDR3 is 14 residues. Germline values: CDR1 SGHRS, CDR2 YFSETQ. CDR3 amino acids: CASTGRGNTDTQYF. CDR3 DNA: TGCGCCAGCACCGGGCGGGGGAACACAGATACGCAGTATTTT.

The chain combines TRBV14 with TRBJ1-1; the match to TRBD1 covers 9 bases. CDR3 length: 17 amino acids. Losses at the gene ends were 4 bases for V and 1 base for J; bases not matched to a gene: 10. Germline V gives CDR1 SGHDN, CDR2 FVKESK. The CDR3 nucleotides are TGTGCCAGCAGCCCTCAAGTCCGGACAGGGGAGAACACTGAAGCTTTCTTT. It encodes CASSPQVRTGENTEAFF. Complete variable domain (other parts from reference TRBV14 and TRBJ1-1): EAGVTQFPSHSVIEKGQTVTLRCDPISGHDNLYWYRRVMGKEIKFLLHFVKESKQDESGMPNNRFLAERTGGTYSTLKVQPAELEDSGVYFCASSPQVRTGENTEAFFGQGTRLTVV.

This chain connects TRBV11-3 to TRBJ2-1, with TRBD1 matching over 9 bases. Germline assignment: CDR1 SGHNT and CDR2 YENEEA. V lost 5 bases, J lost 5 bases, and 7 bases stayed unmatched. This CDR3 region has 15 residues. The CDR3 DNA reads as TGTGCCAGCAGCCCCACAGGGGGCGCCCACAATGAGCAGTTCTTC. Its protein is CASSPTGGAHNEQFF.

The chain carries TRBV6-5 and TRBJ2-1, with a weak D call TRBD2 (6 bases). V was cut by 6 bases and J by 6 bases, with 15 bases left in between. Germline V gives CDR1 MNHEY, CDR2 SVGAGI. This CDR3 has 14 residues. The CDR3 sequence: CASRPGASSNEQFF. CDR3 DNA: TGTGCCAGCAGACCGGGAGCCTCAAGCAATGAGCAGTTCTTC.

This CDR3 is CASSQEMLFGGPDNEQFF. CDR3 coding DNA: TGCGCCAGCAGCCAAGAAATGCTCTTCGGAGGGCCTGACAATGAGCAGTTCTTC. V usage is TRBV4-3 and J usage is TRBJ2-1, with D maybe TRBD2 (6 bases). There are 18 residues in the CDR3. Germline V CDR1 and CDR2: LGHNA, YSLEER. Trimming cost V 0 bases and J 5 bases, with 20 bases left between them.

The J gene is TRBJ1-2, the V gene TRBV6-6, with D maybe TRBD1 (5 bases). The CDR3 totals 16 residues. Germline CDR1 and CDR2: MNHNY and SVGAGI (reference sequence). Trimming took 0 bases from V and 2 from J, leaving 13 bases between them. The CDR3 is CASSYSKAQGNYGYTF. CDR3 in DNA: TGTGCCAGCAGTTACTCGAAAGCGCAGGGAAACTATGGCTACACCTTC.

The chain couples TRBV25-1 to TRBJ1-6, with unresolved D. The V gene's germline CDR1 is MGHDK and CDR2 SYGVNS. The CDR3 extends over 13 amino acids. The V end lost 1 base, the J end lost 8 bases, and 6 bases lay between the germline ends. CDR3 amino acids: CASSELRDSPLHF. The CDR3 DNA reads as TGTGCCAGCAGTGAATTGAGGGATTCACCCCTCCACTTT.

The chain recombines TRBV6-6 with TRBJ2-3; 9 bases agree with TRBD2. The CDR3 consists of 13 residues. Trimming at V came to 6 bases and at J to 3 bases, leaving 1 base not matched to a gene. From germline, CDR1 is MNHNY and CDR2 SVGAGI (reference sequence). CDR3 region: CASRREGTDTQYF. CDR3 bases: TGTGCCAGCAGGCGGGAGGGTACAGATACGCAGTATTTT.

In nucleotides, the CDR3 is TGTGCCAGCAGCTTGCAGGGGGCAAGGGCTGGGGCCAACGTCCTGACTTTC. Translated, it gives CASSLQGARAGANVLTF. The rearrangement uses TRBV5-6 and TRBJ2-6; 8 bases are a match to TRBD1. CDR1 is SGHDT and CDR2 is YYEEEE in the germline V gene. J lost 2 bases, V lost 1 base, and 5 bases had no gene match. The length of the CDR3 is 17 residues. The whole variable domain, remainder taken from reference TRBV5-6 and TRBJ2-6, is DAGVTQSPTHLIKTRGQQVTLRCSPKSGHDTVSWYQQALGQGPQFIFQYYEEEERQRGNFPDRFSGHQFPNYSSELNVNALLLGDSALYLCASSLQGARAGANVLTFGAGSRLTVL.

This clone was detected only once. The CDR3 nucleotides are TGTGCCAGCAGCGTAACCACCGGGACAGCTGGAAACACCATATATTTT. Translation gives CASSVTTGTAGNTIYF. The chain couples TRBV9 to TRBJ1-3; 7 bases match TRBD1. V lost 1 base to trimming and J lost 2 bases; unmatched junction nucleotides: 6. The CDR3 is 16 amino acids. Germline V CDR1 and CDR2: SGDLS, YYNGEE.

This chain connects TRBV19 to TRBJ1-4, with 7 bases matching TRBD1. Trimming removed 4 bases from V and 7 bases from J; junction bases left unmatched: 9. Germline-derived CDR1 and CDR2 are LNHDA and SQIVND (reference sequence). This CDR3 comprises 15 residues. This CDR3 reads CASSNRLGGSEKLFF. The CDR3 DNA sequence: TGTGCCAGTAGTAACCGCCTAGGGGGCAGTGAAAAACTGTTTTTT.

V usage is TRBV2 and J usage is TRBJ2-6; TRBD1 aligns across 9 bases. Trimming took 4 bases from V and 4 from J; bases not matched to a gene: 2. Germline V gene sequence: CDR1 SNHLY, CDR2 FYNNEI. There are 15 residues in the CDR3. In nucleotides, the CDR3 is TGTGCCAGCAGTGTGACAGGGGGAGGGGCCAACGTCCTGACTTTC. Translating gives CASSVTGGGANVLTF. Full variable domain (missing parts from reference TRBV2 and TRBJ2-6): EPEVTQTPSHQVTQMGQEVILRCVPISNHLYFYWYRQILGQKVEFLVSFYNNEISEKSEIFDDQFSVERPDGSNFTLKIRSTKLEDSAMYFCASSVTGGGANVLTFGAGSRLTVL.

V gene TRBV30 combines with J gene TRBJ1-2; a weak D match, TRBD1 (5 bases). The germline CDR1 and CDR2 sequences are GTSNPN and SVGIG (reference sequence). This CDR3 region has 13 residues. V was pared by 4 bases and J by 4 bases, with 13 bases between. For the CDR3, the DNA is TGTGCCTGGACAGGGTCCCCCGTCTATGGCTACACCTTC. It codes for CAWTGSPVYGYTF.

This sequence joins TRBV7-8 and TRBJ1-6; D not certain. Germline V CDR1 and CDR2: SGHVS, FQNEAQ. V dropped 1 base and J dropped 7 bases, with 5 bases sitting between them. The CDR3 totals 13 residues. The CDR3: CASSLGQNSPLHF. CDR3 bases: TGTGCCAGCAGCTTAGGGCAGAATTCACCCCTCCACTTT.

V and J are TRBV6-5 and TRBJ2-7, with 8 positions matching TRBD1. With 6 bases clipped from V and 8 bases from J, the junction kept 6 bases outside the gene matches. Germline loops: CDR1 MNHEY, CDR2 SVGAGI. The CDR3 length is 12 residues. CDR3 residues: CASSSGDRQQYF. CDR3 coding DNA: TGTGCCAGCAGCTCGGGGGACAGGCAGCAGTACTTC.

As for this clone: Germline is not matched at one junction end, which may reflect a read error. This sequence joins TRBV7-3 and TRBJ2-2; TRBD2 might be the D (6 bases). Germline-derived CDR1 and CDR2 are SGHTA and FQGTGA. CDR3 length: 15 residues. In DNA, the CDR3 is TGTACCAGCAGCTTAACCCGGGAGAATCGCGGGGAGCTGTTTTTT. Translation: CTSSLTRENRGELFF.

This clone appeared a few times. The rearrangement uses TRBV27 and TRBJ2-5, with TRBD1 matching over 7 bases. J lost 5 bases, V lost 5 bases, and 11 bases had no gene match. The CDR3 spans 15 residues. Germline CDR1 MNHEY, CDR2 SMNVEV (reference sequence). In nucleotides, the CDR3 is TGTGCCAGCAGTCCACAGGGACAGTCCCTGGAGACCCAGTACTTC. Its protein is CASSPQGQSLETQYF.

The rearrangement joins TRBV5-1 to TRBJ2-5, with TRBD2 identical over 10 bases. The V segment lost 0 bases and the J segment 5 bases; nucleotides outside the gene matches: 4. CDR3 size: 15 residues. CDR1 is SGHRS, CDR2 YFSETQ, per germline. The CDR3 loop reads CASSLESSGSETQYF. CDR3 DNA sequence: TGCGCCAGCAGCTTGGAATCTAGCGGGAGCGAGACCCAGTACTTC.

CDR3 amino acids: CASSVGASGNTIYF. The CDR3 nucleotides read TGTGCCAGCAGCGTGGGGGCGTCTGGAAACACCATATATTTT. The V gene is TRBV9, the J gene TRBJ1-3; tentatively, D is TRBD1 (6 bases). V was cut by 2 bases and J by 1 base, with 7 bases left in between. There are 14 residues in the CDR3. Germline V gives CDR1 SGDLS, CDR2 YYNGEE.

The chain joins TRBV9 to TRBJ2-5; 7 bases map to TRBD1. The CDR3 covers 16 residues. From germline, CDR1 is SGDLS and CDR2 YYNGEE. V was clipped by 4 bases and J by 0 bases; unmatched bases: 9. The CDR3 DNA sequence: TGTGCCAGCAGCCCACCCCCCGGGACAGACCAAGAGACCCAGTACTTC. Translated, it gives CASSPPPGTDQETQYF. Full variable domain (outside the CDR3, taken from reference TRBV9 and TRBJ2-5): DSGVTQTPKHLITATGQRVTLRCSPRSGDLSVYWYQQSLDQGLQFLIQYYNGEERAKGNILERFSAQQFPDLHSELNLSSLELGDSALYFCASSPPPGTDQETQYFGPGTRLLVL.

V usage is TRBV4-3 and J usage is TRBJ2-7; TRBD1 matches 9 bases. V was pared by 1 base and J by 4 bases, with 11 bases of the junction left unmatched. CDR3 length: 17 residues. CDR1 is LGHNA and CDR2 is YSLEER in the germline V gene. The CDR3 loop reads CASSQGRPGQGIYEQYF. The DNA of the CDR3 is TGCGCCAGCAGCCAAGGGCGACCTGGACAGGGGATTTACGAGCAGTACTTC.

The sample holds one count of this clone. This chain connects TRBV27 to TRBJ1-6, with 7 bases fitting TRBD1. CDR3 length: 16 residues. The V gene end was trimmed by 1 base and the J gene end by 9 bases; junction bases not matched to a gene: 9. Germline values: CDR1 MNHEY, CDR2 SMNVEV (reference sequence). CDR3 coding DNA: TGTGCCAGCAGTTTATTCTCGGACAGGCGGATTTCACCCCTCCACTTT. Its translation is CASSLFSDRRISPLHF.

This clone was detected only once. CDR3 sequence: CASSQDSYNEQFF. The CDR3 DNA reads TGTGCCAGCAGTCAGGACTCGTACAATGAGCAGTTCTTC. The chain couples TRBV7-7 to TRBJ2-1; tentatively, D is TRBD2 (5 bases). The CDR3 runs 13 residues. CDR1 is SSHAT, CDR2 FNYEAQ, per germline (reference sequence). V dropped 6 bases and J dropped 4 bases, with 10 bases sitting between them.